Listed below are T cell receptor beta chains from one sample, sequenced in a study of blood T cell repertoires in COVID-19. Method: immunoSEQ multiplex PCR; TCRdb's copy keeps in-frame clones and lacks some. The data contain 200,000 or so clones, approximately 80% of them singletons. The material sequenced was PBMCs or T cells enriched from blood (not recorded which). The receptors were gathered from a man aged 60-69 years who had recovered from COVID-19. CDR3s include the opening cysteine and the closing phenylalanine or tryptophan. D genes are given only for firm matches. A clone size is listed for some rows: how often the clone was seen (once, few, many), or a class if it is expanded.

d_call j_call v_call clone_size cdr3_nt cdr3_aa
TRBD2 TRBJ2-3 TRBV25-1 NA TGTGCCAGCAGTGAATACGGGGGACTAGCGGCAGATACGCAGTATTTT CASSEYGGLAADTQYF
TRBD2 TRBJ2-2 TRBV5-1 many TGCGCCAGCACCCCGCTGGACGTAGCGGGGGTATCCTTCGGGGAGCTGTTTTTT CASTPLDVAGVSFGELFF
TRBD1 TRBJ1-1 TRBV13 NA TGTGCCAGCAGCGTCCAACAGGGGGCGAACACTGAAGCTTTCTTT CASSVQQGANTEAFF
TRBD1 TRBJ2-1 TRBV7-2 NA TGTGCCAGCAGCCTAGGGGGCATAGTAGGTAATGAGCAGTTCTTC CASSLGGIVGNEQFF
TRBD1 TRBJ1-1 TRBV2 NA TGTGCCAGCCTGATGGGACAGGTGAACACTGAAGCTTTCTTT CASLMGQVNTEAFF
NA TRBJ1-1 TRBV11-3 NA TGTGCCAGCCGCGGACAGATGAACACTGAAGCTTTCTTT CASRGQMNTEAFF
TRBD1 TRBJ1-2 TRBV5-1 NA TGCGCCAGCAGAGAGGGGACAGGGAACTATGGCTACACCTTC CASREGTGNYGYTF
TRBD2 TRBJ2-5 TRBV18 NA TGTGCCAGCTCACCATCTAGCGGAGAAGAGACCCAGTACTTC CASSPSSGEETQYF
NA TRBJ1-1 TRBV7-2 NA TGTGCCAGCAGCCGGAGACCCCACAGGGCAGTGAACACTGAAGCTTTCTTT CASSRRPHRAVNTEAFF
TRBD1 TRBJ1-4 TRBV6-5 once TGTGCCAGCACGGGACAGGGAATGTTAGGTCTGTTTTTT CASTGQGMLGLFF
TRBD2 TRBJ2-7 TRBV5-6 NA TGTGCCAGCAGCTTGGTAGTCTCTAGCGGGGGGCGATACGAGCAGTACTTC CASSLVVSSGGRYEQYF
TRBD1 TRBJ2-6 TRBV18 NA TGTGCCAGCTCACCACCGAACAGGGGTCTCTCTGGGGCCAACGTCCTGACTTTC CASSPPNRGLSGANVLTF
NA TRBJ2-3 TRBV4-3 NA TGCGCCAGCAGCCAAGATGAGATCACAGATACGCAGTATTTT CASSQDEITDTQYF
NA TRBJ2-7 TRBV7-9 NA TGTGCCAGCAGCCCGGGCTACGAGCAGTACTTC CASSPGYEQYF
NA TRBJ2-1 TRBV7-2 NA TGTGCCAGCAGCTTAGGAAAGGGGACCTACAATGAGCAGTTCTTC CASSLGKGTYNEQFF
NA TRBJ1-1 TRBV10-3 NA TGTGCCATCAGCCCTCGGGAACAGAACACTGAAGCTTTCTTT CAISPREQNTEAFF
NA TRBJ2-3 TRBV2 NA TGTGCCAGCAGTCTCCTATTCGGGGATACGCAGTATTTT CASSLLFGDTQYF
NA TRBJ1-4 TRBV29-1 NA TGCAGCGTTTCGGTTAATGAAAAACTGTTTTTT CSVSVNEKLFF
NA TRBJ1-2 TRBV18 NA TGTGCCAGCTCACCACCGTATAGGGAGTATGGCTACACCTTC CASSPPYREYGYTF
NA TRBJ1-1 TRBV6-5 NA TGTGCCAGCAGTTACAAGCATAGCGGTCACACTGAAGCTTTCTTT CASSYKHSGHTEAFF
NA TRBJ1-5 TRBV19 NA TGTGCCAGTAGAACGACGGGGTGGGATAGCAATCAGCCCCAGCATTTT CASRTTGWDSNQPQHF
NA TRBJ2-7 TRBV4-2 NA TGTGCCAGCAGCGGGGCCGGGTCCGTTGACGAGCAGTACTTC CASSGAGSVDEQYF
NA TRBJ1-1 TRBV12-3/TRBV12-4 NA TGTGCCAGCAGTCCGACAGTGAACACTGAAGCTTTCTTT CASSPTVNTEAFF
TRBD1 TRBJ1-2 TRBV4-2 NA TGTGCCAGCAGCCAAGGCGACAGGGAGGAAGGGGGCTACACCTTC CASSQGDREEGGYTF
NA TRBJ1-5 TRBV7-6 NA TGTGCCAGCAGCTTAGAGTTGGGGCACGTCAATCAGCCCCAGCATTTT CASSLELGHVNQPQHF
NA TRBJ1-4 TRBV19 NA TGTGCCAGTAGTATATCGGATGAAAAACTGTTTTTT CASSISDEKLFF
TRBD1 TRBJ2-3 TRBV5-1 NA TGCGCCAGCAGCATGGACGGACAGGGGGCTGATACGCAGTATTTT CASSMDGQGADTQYF
TRBD1 TRBJ1-1 TRBV5-4 NA TGTGCCAGCAGCGACAGGGTTCGGGCTGAAGCTTTCTTT CASSDRVRAEAFF
TRBD1 TRBJ1-2 TRBV19 NA TGTGCCAGTAGTGTGACAGGGGGGTCTGGCTACACCTTC CASSVTGGSGYTF
NA TRBJ1-1 TRBV2 NA TGTGCCAGCAGTGACAGGGTGGGCGCTTTCTTT CASSDRVGAFF
NA TRBJ2-3 TRBV11-3 NA TGTGCCAGCAGCATCCGAGGGGGACCGCGGGGCACAGATACGCAGTATTTT CASSIRGGPRGTDTQYF
TRBD1 TRBJ2-2 TRBV7-3 once TGTGCCAGCAGCTTAACGTTAAATAGAGGGGGCTACACCGGGGAGCTGTTTTTT CASSLTLNRGGYTGELFF
NA TRBJ1-5 TRBV19 NA TGTGCCAGTAGTAGGACAGCTAGTCAGCCCCAGCATTTT CASSRTASQPQHF
NA TRBJ2-2 TRBV5-1 NA TGCGCCAGCAGGTATGGACAAATCACCGGGGAGCTGTTTTTT CASRYGQITGELFF
NA TRBJ1-2 TRBV15 NA TGTGCCACCAGCAGAGATGGAGGGAACTATGGCTACACCTTC CATSRDGGNYGYTF
NA TRBJ2-7 TRBV19 NA TGTGCCAGTAGTCGGGAAATATCCCCCTACGAGCAGTACTTC CASSREISPYEQYF
NA TRBJ1-1 TRBV18 NA TGTGCCAGCTCACAACAGGGCACTGAAGCTTTCTTT CASSQQGTEAFF
TRBD1 TRBJ1-4 TRBV11-2 few TGTGCCAGCAGCTTCCTTTCCATGGACAGGGTGGGTGAAAAACTGTTTTTT CASSFLSMDRVGEKLFF
NA TRBJ1-2 TRBV4-3 once TGCGCCAGCAGCCAAGGGACAGCGGGGACTAACTATGGCTACACCTTC CASSQGTAGTNYGYTF
NA TRBJ1-5 TRBV19 once TGTGCCAGTAGTATAAAGTCTTTCAGGATGTCAGGTCAGCCCCAGCATTTT CASSIKSFRMSGQPQHF